This T cell receptor (beta chain) was retrieved from a study of T cell repertoires in cytomegalovirus infection. In the study overall: A matching HLA type, together with CMV infection, was signaled by public TCR beta signatures.

The CDR3 sequence is 14 residues long. In germline, CDR1 is SGHRS, CDR2 YFSETQ. The trim removed 4 bases at V and 2 bases at J, leaving 5 bases unmatched. MiXCR, run by TCRdb on the reads, gives a single entry per CDR3 protein. The top ten hold roughly 27% of the sample, which has 150,000 to 200,000 distinct CDR3 sequences, 13% to 15% seen once. The study's findings and limits: In two of eight donors, the top clonotype was HLA-C-restricted CMV-specific. Cumulated frequencies of public TCR beta families served to identify carriers of CMV plus the relevant HLA.

This clonotype was recorded at least ten times. What it binds is not known. Sequencing was done on a sample of PBMCs. The TCR comes from a human donor in good health (CMV status not recorded). Some clones in this sample may be carry-over from other donors' samples. The rearrangement links TRBV5-1 to TRBJ1-2, with 7 nucleotides matching TRBD1. The CDR3 sequence is CASSATTGNYGYTF. The CDR3 DNA is TGCGCCAGCAGCGCAACGACAGGGAACTATGGCTACACCTTC.